The rows below give T cell receptor beta chains drawn from one sample of a study of blood T cells in healthy people across ages. TCRdb passed the 5' RACE reads through MiXCR, listing each CDR3 protein once. Of around 800,000 distinct CDR3 sequences in the sample, roughly 24% were seen once. These records were also assigned to another study, of T cells of mothers and their children.

The source material was blood. The receptors shown here come from a boy aged 10-17 years in good health. Each CDR3 is given without its conserved first and last residue. Each record gives: V gene, J gene, CDR3 protein.

TRBV9	TRBJ1-5	ASSPSGWGHQPQH
TRBV5-1	TRBJ1-1	ASSTDRGNEAF
TRBV6-1	TRBJ1-2	ASRGQNYGYT
TRBV2	TRBJ2-7	ASSPPGTGTREQY
TRBV19	TRBJ2-5	ASSPQRRQETQY
TRBV29-1	NA	SVGDRLLDEQY
TRBV20-1	TRBJ1-2	SARADRESGYT
TRBV20-1	TRBJ2-5	SLWTGRGDDEETQY
TRBV12-3/TRBV12-4	TRBJ2-4	ASSSSPPRNIQY
TRBV6-5	TRBJ2-5	ASRLTSGGSPQEQY
TRBV10-1	TRBJ2-7	ASSVRGAASYEQY
TRBV29-1	TRBJ2-1	SVTPGLHSNEQF
TRBV3-1	NA	ASSLGLAGKSNEQF
TRBV27	TRBJ2-5	ASSLTIAGNQETQY
TRBV5-1	TRBJ1-2	ASSFAGGGSGYT
TRBV12-3/TRBV12-4	TRBJ1-1	ASSPGDEAF
TRBV24-1	TRBJ2-5	ATSERGLSETQY
TRBV9	TRBJ2-5	ASSVDLAERETQY
TRBV20-1	TRBJ2-1	SALIPSSHEQF
TRBV2	TRBJ2-3	ASSKNPTSRDTQY
TRBV29-1	TRBJ2-3	SAEEGAGDTQY
TRBV15	TRBJ1-4	ATSRKGQYNEKLF
TRBV28	TRBJ1-4	ASSLTSREKLF
TRBV2	TRBJ2-3	ASSVEGTSTDTQY
TRBV5-1	TRBJ2-1	ASSLARRAVNEQF
TRBV21-1	TRBJ1-6	ASSIDMEGKSYNSPLH
TRBV29-1	TRBJ2-4	SVSRLAKNIQY
TRBV7-3	TRBJ2-5	ASSLQGARQETQY
TRBV20-1	TRBJ2-3	SATLAGGTDTQY
TRBV4-1	TRBJ2-7	ASSQVLVGEQY
TRBV6-5	TRBJ2-7	ASSPTGPTYEQY
TRBV12-5	TRBJ2-7	ASGPTIYEQY
TRBV29-1	TRBJ2-5	SVQLAGGPGETQY
TRBV18	NA	ASSGTETQY
TRBV29-1	TRBJ2-1	SVVSLRAYNEQF
TRBV12-5	TRBJ1-1	ASGPPTLGTEAF
TRBV5-5	TRBJ2-7	ASSHLLGEQY
TRBV7-9	TRBJ1-2	ASSPSPDSNYGYT
TRBV6-5	TRBJ2-2	ASSYSTRGRDTGELF
TRBV29-1	TRBJ1-1	SANTVDYFEAF
TRBV6-4	TRBJ2-2	ASSAGGYNTGELF
TRBV6-5	TRBJ2-5	ASSSCTLVQETQY
TRBV9	TRBJ1-6	ASSVGQPNSPLH